The rows below give T cell receptor beta chains drawn from one sample of a study of cytomegalovirus exposure and HLA in healthy donors. The repertoire was sequenced with immunoSEQ multiplex PCR; TCRdb's copy has only in-frame clones and lacks some. The sample records fewer than 200,000 clones, 84% being singletons. The sample comprised PBMCs. The receptors stem from a man aged 25-40 years in good health and CMV-seronegative. Both conserved end residues are part of each CDR3. A D gene is named only where the DNA matches it firmly. Rows may omit the clone size; those that give it use once, few, many or a size class.

16	TRBV5-5	.	TRBJ2-5	.	CASSLGYEGRRETQYF	TGTGCCAGCAGCTTGGGGTACGAAGGGAGGAGGGAGACCCAGTACTTC
13	TRBV6-1	.	TRBJ1-5	.	CASTEGLNQPQHF	TGTGCCAGCACCGAAGGACTGAATCAGCCCCAGCATTTT
15	TRBV18	TRBD2	TRBJ2-2	.	CASSPASGGAGELFF	TGTGCCAGCTCACCTGCATCGGGGGGAGCCGGGGAGCTGTTTTTT
16	TRBV7-2	TRBD2	TRBJ2-2	.	CASVPAGGPNTGELFF	TGTGCCAGCGTGCCAGCGGGAGGACCCAACACCGGGGAGCTGTTTTTT
15	TRBV7-8	TRBD2	TRBJ2-7	.	CASSLGTSGGYEQYF	TGTGCCAGCAGCTTAGGCACTAGCGGGGGCTACGAGCAGTACTTC
16	TRBV19	TRBD2	TRBJ2-7	.	CASSMGTSGAIYEQYF	TGTGCCAGTAGTATGGGAACTAGCGGGGCCATTTACGAGCAGTACTTC
14	TRBV4-3	.	TRBJ2-7	.	CASSQGRGGYEQYF	TGCGCCAGCAGCCAAGGACGGGGAGGCTACGAGCAGTACTTC
15	TRBV5-1	TRBD1	TRBJ1-1	.	CASSWGTGTNTEAFF	TGCGCCAGCAGCTGGGGGACAGGGACGAACACTGAAGCTTTCTTT
16	TRBV5-1	TRBD2	TRBJ2-3	.	CASSPRVAGNTDTQYF	TGCGCCAGCAGCCCGCGGGTAGCGGGGAACACAGATACGCAGTATTTT
14	TRBV5-4	.	TRBJ2-1	.	CASSPGARYNEQFF	TGTGCCAGCAGCCCGGGAGCTAGATACAATGAGCAGTTCTTC
15	TRBV19	.	TRBJ2-7	.	CASSIRWSGSYEQYF	TGTGCCAGTAGTATTAGGTGGAGCGGCTCGTACGAGCAGTACTTC
16	TRBV19	TRBD1	TRBJ2-1	once	CASSPRGDREYNEQFF	TGTGCCAGTAGTCCCCGTGGAGACAGGGAGTACAATGAGCAGTTCTTC
13	TRBV4-2	.	TRBJ1-1	.	CASSQDTQGEAFF	TGTGCCAGCAGCCAAGATACACAGGGAGAAGCTTTCTTT
14	TRBV15	.	TRBJ1-5	.	CATSRARDNQPQHF	TGTGCCACCAGCAGAGCCCGAGACAATCAGCCCCAGCATTTT
15	TRBV30	TRBD1	TRBJ2-5	.	CAWGTPDRGRETQYF	TGTGCCTGGGGGACGCCGGACAGGGGTAGGGAGACCCAGTACTTC
14	TRBV19	TRBD1	TRBJ2-7	.	CASSLLGQSYEQYF	TGTGCCAGTAGCCTTCTGGGACAGTCTTACGAGCAGTACTTC
13	TRBV30	TRBD1	TRBJ1-2	.	CAWEGGYRYGYTF	TGTGCCTGGGAAGGGGGCTATCGCTATGGCTACACCTTC
14	TRBV19	TRBD1	TRBJ2-7	few	CASSGTGLGYEQYF	TGTGCCAGTAGTGGGACAGGGCTTGGTTACGAGCAGTACTTC
15	TRBV18	.	TRBJ1-2	.	CASSLRGGGDYGYTF	TGTGCCAGCTCACTTCGAGGGGGGGGCGACTATGGCTACACCTTC
17	TRBV7-2	TRBD1	TRBJ1-2	few	CASSFSPGQGVVGGYTF	TGTGCCAGCAGCTTTAGCCCGGGACAGGGGGTTGTGGGAGGCTACACCTTC
14	TRBV6-5	TRBD1	TRBJ2-7	.	CASGTGENSYEQYF	TGTGCCAGCGGGACAGGGGAGAACTCCTACGAGCAGTACTTC
14	TRBV6-1	.	TRBJ2-5	.	CASSFTGRQETQYF	TGTGCCAGCAGTTTTACAGGGAGACAAGAGACCCAGTACTTC
14	TRBV5-4	TRBD2	TRBJ2-7	few	CASSFQRELSEQYF	TGTGCCAGCAGCTTCCAGCGGGAGTTAAGCGAGCAGTACTTC
13	TRBV10-2	.	TRBJ1-1	few	CASSLQGDTEAFF	TGCGCCAGCAGTTTACAGGGAGACACTGAAGCTTTCTTT
19	TRBV4-2	.	TRBJ2-3	.	CASSQALRDGSEPTDTQYF	TGTGCCAGCAGCCAAGCCCTGCGTGATGGAAGCGAACCCACAGATACGCAGTATTTT
11	TRBV25-1	TRBD2	TRBJ2-1	.	CASSRSREVIF	TGTGCCAGCAGTCGATCCCGGGAGGTAATCTTC
13	TRBV6-6	.	TRBJ2-7	many	CASSYSTGYEQYF	TGTGCCAGCAGTTACTCCACGGGGTACGAGCAGTACTTC
14	TRBV10-2	.	TRBJ2-1	once	CASSEVATYNEQFF	TGCGCCAGCAGTGAGGTGGCAACCTACAATGAGCAGTTCTTC
14	TRBV7-8	.	TRBJ2-7	.	CASSLGQGPFEQYF	TGTGCCAGCAGCTTGGGGCAGGGGCCATTCGAGCAGTACTTC
14	TRBV29-1	TRBD2	TRBJ2-5	.	CSVDPTSFQETQYF	TGCAGCGTTGACCCGACTAGCTTTCAAGAGACCCAGTACTTC
16	TRBV7-2	TRBD1	TRBJ2-7	.	CASSLGRDRVGHEQYF	TGTGCCAGCAGCTTGGGACGTGACAGGGTTGGCCACGAGCAGTACTTC
16	TRBV11-2	.	TRBJ1-4	.	CASSLDHRTDNEKLFF	TGTGCCAGCAGCTTAGATCACCGGACTGATAATGAAAAACTGTTTTTT
13	TRBV7-2	.	TRBJ2-5	.	CASSLEGRAPQYF	TGTGCCAGCAGCTTAGAAGGCAGGGCTCCCCAGTACTTC
17	TRBV4-1	TRBD1	TRBJ2-5	.	CASSQEWAPGQAETQYF	TGCGCCAGCAGCCAAGAATGGGCTCCGGGACAGGCTGAGACCCAGTACTTC
14	TRBV14	.	TRBJ2-5	.	CASSPMTLVETQYF	TGTGCCAGCAGTCCAATGACACTGGTGGAGACCCAGTACTTC
13	TRBV19	TRBD1	TRBJ2-7	.	CASSAGQGYEQYF	TGTGCCAGTAGTGCCGGACAGGGCTACGAGCAGTACTTC
15	TRBV5-1	TRBD2	TRBJ2-1	.	CASSLTELAGSEQFF	TGCGCCAGCAGCTTGACAGAACTAGCGGGGTCTGAGCAGTTCTTC
15	TRBV28	.	TRBJ1-5	.	CASSLGARSNQPQHF	TGTGCCAGCAGTTTAGGGGCCAGGAGTAATCAGCCCCAGCATTTT
17	TRBV5-1	.	TRBJ2-2	.	CASSLRSSHNDGGELFF	TGCGCCAGCAGCTTGAGGAGCAGCCACAATGATGGCGGGGAGCTGTTTTTT
16	TRBV19	TRBD2	TRBJ2-3	.	CASSMVRGRSTDTQYF	TGTGCCAGTAGTATGGTTCGCGGGAGAAGCACAGATACGCAGTATTTT
11	TRBV7-9	.	TRBJ1-3	.	CASSTGNTIYF	TGTGCCAGCTCTACGGGAAACACCATATATTTT
15	TRBV6-5	.	TRBJ2-1	.	CASSYSKGGSYEQFF	TGTGCCAGCAGTTACTCCAAGGGGGGGAGCTATGAGCAGTTCTTC